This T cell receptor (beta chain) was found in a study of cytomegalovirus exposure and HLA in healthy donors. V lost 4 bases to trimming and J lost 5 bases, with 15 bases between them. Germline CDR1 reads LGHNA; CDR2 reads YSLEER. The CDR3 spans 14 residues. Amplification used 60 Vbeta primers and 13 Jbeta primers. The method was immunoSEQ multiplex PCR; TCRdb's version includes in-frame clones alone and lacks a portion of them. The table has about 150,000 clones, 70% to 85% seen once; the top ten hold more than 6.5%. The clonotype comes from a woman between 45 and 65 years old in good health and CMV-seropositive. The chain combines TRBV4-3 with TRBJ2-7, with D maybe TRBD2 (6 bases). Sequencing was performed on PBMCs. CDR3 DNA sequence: TGCGCCAGCAGCCCAGGGACTCCTGCCCACGAGCAGTACTTC. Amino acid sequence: CASSPGTPAHEQYF.